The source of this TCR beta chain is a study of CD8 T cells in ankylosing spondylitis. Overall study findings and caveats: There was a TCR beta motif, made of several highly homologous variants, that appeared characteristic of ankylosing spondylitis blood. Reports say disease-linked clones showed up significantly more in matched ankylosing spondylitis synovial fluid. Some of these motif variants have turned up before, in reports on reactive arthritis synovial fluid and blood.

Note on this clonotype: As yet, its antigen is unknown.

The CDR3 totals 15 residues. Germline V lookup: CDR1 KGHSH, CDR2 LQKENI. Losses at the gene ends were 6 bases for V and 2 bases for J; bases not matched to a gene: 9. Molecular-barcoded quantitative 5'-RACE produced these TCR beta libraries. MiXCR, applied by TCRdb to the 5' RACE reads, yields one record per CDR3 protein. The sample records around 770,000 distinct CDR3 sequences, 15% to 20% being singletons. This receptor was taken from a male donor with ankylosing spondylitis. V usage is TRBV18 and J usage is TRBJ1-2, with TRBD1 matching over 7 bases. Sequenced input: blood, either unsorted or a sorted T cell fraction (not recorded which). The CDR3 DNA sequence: TGTGCCAGCTCCCCAGGGGGAGGGGAGAACTATGGCTACACCTTC. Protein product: CASSPGGGENYGYTF.